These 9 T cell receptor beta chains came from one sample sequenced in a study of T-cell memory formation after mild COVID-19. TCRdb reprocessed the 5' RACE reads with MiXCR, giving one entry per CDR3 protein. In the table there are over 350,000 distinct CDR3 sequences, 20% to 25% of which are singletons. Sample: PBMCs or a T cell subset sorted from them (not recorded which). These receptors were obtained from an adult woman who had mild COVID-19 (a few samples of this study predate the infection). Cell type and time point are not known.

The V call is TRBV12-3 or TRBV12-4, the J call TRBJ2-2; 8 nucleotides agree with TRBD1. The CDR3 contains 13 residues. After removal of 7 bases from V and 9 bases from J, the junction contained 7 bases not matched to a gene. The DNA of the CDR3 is TGTGCCAGCAATACGGACAGGGTCCGGGAGCTGTTTTTT. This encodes CASNTDRVRELFF.

This CDR3 reads CASSFQGVANYGYTF. In DNA, the CDR3 is TGTGCCAGCAGCTTTCAGGGGGTTGCTAACTATGGCTACACCTTC. The rearrangement uses TRBV5-4 and TRBJ1-2, with 7 bases that match TRBD1. The CDR3 loop spans 15 amino acids. Unmatched junction bases numbered 4, after V lost 2 bases and J lost 0 bases. Germline values: CDR1 SGHNT, CDR2 YYREEE (reference sequence).

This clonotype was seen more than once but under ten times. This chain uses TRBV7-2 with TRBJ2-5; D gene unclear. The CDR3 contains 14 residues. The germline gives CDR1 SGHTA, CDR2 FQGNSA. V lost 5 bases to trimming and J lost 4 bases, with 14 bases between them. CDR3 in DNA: TGTGCCAGCAGCCCGCAAGGGTCGGGAGAGACCCAGTACTTC. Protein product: CASSPQGSGETQYF. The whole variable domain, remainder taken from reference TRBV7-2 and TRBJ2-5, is GAGVSQSPSNKVTEKGKDVELRCDPISGHTALYWYRQSLGQGLEFLIYFQGNSAPDKSGLPSDRFSAERTGGSVSTLTIQRTQQEDSAVYLCASSPQGSGETQYFGPGTRLLVL.

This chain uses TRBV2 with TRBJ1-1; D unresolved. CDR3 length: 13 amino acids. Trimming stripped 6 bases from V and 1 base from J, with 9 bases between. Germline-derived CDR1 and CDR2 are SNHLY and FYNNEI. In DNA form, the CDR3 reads TGTGCCAGCAGCAAAGAGGAGAACACTGAAGCTTTCTTT. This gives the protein CASSKEENTEAFF.

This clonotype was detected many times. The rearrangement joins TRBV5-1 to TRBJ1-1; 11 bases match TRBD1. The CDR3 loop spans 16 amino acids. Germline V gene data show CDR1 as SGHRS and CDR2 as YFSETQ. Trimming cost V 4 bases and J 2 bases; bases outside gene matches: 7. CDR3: CASSGYGTGGNTEAFF. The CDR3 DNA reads TGCGCCAGCAGCGGATACGGGACAGGGGGAAACACTGAAGCTTTCTTT.

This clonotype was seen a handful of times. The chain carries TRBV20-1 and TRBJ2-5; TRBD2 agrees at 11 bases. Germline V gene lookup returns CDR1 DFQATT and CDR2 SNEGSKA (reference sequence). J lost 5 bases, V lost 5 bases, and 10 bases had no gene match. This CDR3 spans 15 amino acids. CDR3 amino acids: CSASYLAGGPETQYF. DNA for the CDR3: TGCAGTGCTTCTTACCTAGCGGGAGGACCGGAGACCCAGTACTTC.

The CDR3 nucleotides are TGTGCCAGCAGCCGCCCTACTAGCGGGACGTACAATGAGCAGTTCTTC. It is translated as CASSRPTSGTYNEQFF. V usage is TRBV7-2 and J usage is TRBJ2-1; TRBD2 agrees at 10 bases. V was pared by 5 bases and J by 4 bases, with 8 bases of the junction left unmatched. Per germline, CDR1 SGHTA and CDR2 FQGNSA. The CDR3 sequence is 16 residues long.

The chain's CDR3 is CASSLEGWQKPTYEQYF. The CDR3 DNA sequence: TGTGCCAGCAGCTTAGAGGGCTGGCAGAAACCTACCTACGAGCAGTACTTC. V is TRBV7-9 and J is TRBJ2-7; D is unclear. This CDR3 contains 17 residues. V shed 1 base and J shed 2 bases, with 18 bases lying between them. Germline loops: CDR1 SEHNR, CDR2 FQNEAQ (reference sequence).

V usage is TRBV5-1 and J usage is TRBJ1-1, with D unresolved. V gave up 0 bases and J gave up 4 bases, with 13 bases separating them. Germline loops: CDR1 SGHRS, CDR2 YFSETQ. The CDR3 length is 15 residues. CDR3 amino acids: CASSLDGRKSTEAFF. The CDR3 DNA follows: TGCGCCAGCAGCTTGGACGGCCGAAAAAGCACTGAAGCTTTCTTT.